This TCR beta chain was profiled in a study of cytomegalovirus exposure and HLA in healthy donors. In regard to this clone: As yet, its antigen is unknown.

The study sampled nominally healthy donors, though unrecorded immune exposures were likely. Germline V gives CDR1 MDHEN, CDR2 SYDVKM. The junction had 5 bases not matched to a gene; V was cut back by 6 bases and J by 4 bases. The CDR3 is 14 residues long. Study-level findings and limits: Diagnosis of cytomegalovirus status made by the classifier reportedly showed high specificity and sensitivity. Among the CMV-associated chains, a few were confirmed in vitro as specific for CMV antigens. In an earlier analysis, most TCR beta V segments were productive about 87% or about 30% of the time.

Researchers ran the PCR with 60 Vbeta and 13 Jbeta primers. Some clones are missing from TCRdb's copy, which holds only in-frame ones; the method was immunoSEQ multiplex PCR. The sample contains around 100,000 clones, about four fifths of which appear only once. J is TRBJ2-2 and V is TRBV28, with 7 bases matching TRBD2. Sequencing used PBMCs. The source of this sequence is a woman under 30 in good health and CMV-seropositive. CDR3 bases: TGTGCCAGCAGAGGGGAGGGGTCCACCGGGGAGCTGTTTTTT. The encoded protein is CASRGEGSTGELFF.